This TCR beta chain appears in the sequencing data of a study of naive and memory T cell subsets. Notes on this clonotype: The antigen is not known.

Both TRBC1 and TRBC2 were covered by a beta constant-region primer of two equimolar oligonucleotides. Nested alpha and beta constant-region primers with the SP2 primer drove four PCR rounds on ligated cDNA. TCRdb reprocessed the UMI-ligation and nested PCR reads with MiXCR, giving one entry per CDR3 protein. Of over 90,000 distinct CDR3 sequences in the sample, around 11% are singletons; the top ten hold 0.13%. Trimming pared 0 bases from V and 2 bases from J, leaving 7 bases between. In germline, CDR1 is LNHNV, CDR2 YYDKDF (reference sequence). This CDR3 is 14 amino acids long. Overall study results and limits: Especially in CD8 cells, naive repertoires contained a few larger clonotypes, possibly CD45RA-re-expressing memory cells.

V and J are TRBV15 and TRBJ2-5; tentatively, D is TRBD1 (6 bases). Sequencing input: naive CD4+ T cells from blood. The sequence derives from a human donor in good health. The CDR3 spells CATSRDQGQETQYF. In DNA form, the CDR3 reads TGTGCCACCAGCAGAGATCAGGGGCAAGAGACCCAGTACTTC.